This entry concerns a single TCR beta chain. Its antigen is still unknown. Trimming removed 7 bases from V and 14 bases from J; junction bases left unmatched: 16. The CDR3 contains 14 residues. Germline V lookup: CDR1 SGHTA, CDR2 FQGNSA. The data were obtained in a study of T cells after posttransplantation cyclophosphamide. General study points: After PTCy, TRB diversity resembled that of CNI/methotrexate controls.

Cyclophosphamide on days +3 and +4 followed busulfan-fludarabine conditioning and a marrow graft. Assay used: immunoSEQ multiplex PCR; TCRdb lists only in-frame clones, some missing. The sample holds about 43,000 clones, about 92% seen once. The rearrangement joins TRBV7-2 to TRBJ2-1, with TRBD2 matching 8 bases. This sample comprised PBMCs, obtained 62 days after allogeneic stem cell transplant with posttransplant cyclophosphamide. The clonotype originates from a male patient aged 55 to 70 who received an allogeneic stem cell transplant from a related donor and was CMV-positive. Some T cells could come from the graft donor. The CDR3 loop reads CASNLRAGGAGKFF. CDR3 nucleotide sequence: TGTGCCAGCAACTTGCGGGCCGGGGGGGCAGGTAAGTTCTTC. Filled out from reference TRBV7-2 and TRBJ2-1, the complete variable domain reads GAGVSQSPSNKVTEKGKDVELRCDPISGHTALYWYRQSLGQGLEFLIYFQGNSAPDKSGLPSDRFSAERTGGSVSTLTIQRTQQEDSAVYLCASNLRAGGAGKFFGPGTRLTVL.